Listed below are T cell receptor beta chains from one sample, sequenced in a study of T cells in tuberculosis. Measured with immunoSEQ multiplex PCR; TCRdb has only the in-frame clones, and not every one. The table lists 55,000 to 65,000 clones, 81% of them singletons. The sample consisted of CD1b-GMM tetramer-negative cells sorted from PBMCs. These receptors were taken from an adult woman with latent tuberculosis. Each CDR3 is given with its conserved first and last residue. A D gene is named only where the DNA matches it firmly. Clone size is stated in some rows and not others, as once, few, many or a class when expanded.

DNA: TGTGCCAGCAGTCTGGCTGCAACTAATGAAAAACTGTTTTTT
CDR3: CASSLAATNEKLFF
V: TRBV27
J: TRBJ1-4
D: -
size: -

DNA: TGTGCCAGCAGCCTAGATGGACTAGCGGGGCCCTACGAGCAGTACTTC
CDR3: CASSLDGLAGPYEQYF
V: TRBV2
J: TRBJ2-7
D: TRBD2
size: -

DNA: TGCACCAGCCGGGGGGGGGTTTCACAGGCCTACGAGCAGTACTTC
CDR3: CTSRGGVSQAYEQYF
V: TRBV1
J: TRBJ2-7
D: -
size: -

DNA: TGCAGCGTTGAAGGACAGGGAGGTCGTGGCTACACCTTC
CDR3: CSVEGQGGRGYTF
V: TRBV29-1
J: TRBJ1-2
D: TRBD1
size: -

DNA: TGCAGCGGCAAGGGACCAGGGGCAGATACGCAGTATTTT
CDR3: CSGKGPGADTQYF
V: TRBV29-1
J: TRBJ2-3
D: -
size: -

DNA: TGTGCCAGCAGTTCATACACTGAAGCTTTCTTT
CDR3: CASSSYTEAFF
V: TRBV7-9
J: TRBJ1-1
D: -
size: few

DNA: TGCGCCAGCAGCTTGGTGGGGCCTGCAGGGACCCAGTACTTC
CDR3: CASSLVGPAGTQYF
V: TRBV5-1
J: TRBJ2-5
D: -
size: few

DNA: TGTGCCAGCAGAACAGGGAATTACGAGCAGTACTTC
CDR3: CASRTGNYEQYF
V: TRBV7-2
J: TRBJ2-7
D: -
size: -

DNA: TGTGCCAGCAGCCCGGACTCGGGAGCCTATGGCTACACCTTC
CDR3: CASSPDSGAYGYTF
V: TRBV7-2
J: TRBJ1-2
D: -
size: -

DNA: TGTGCCAGCAGCCACGGACAGGGTCCGGGGAATGAGCAGTTCTTC
CDR3: CASSHGQGPGNEQFF
V: TRBV2
J: TRBJ2-1
D: TRBD1
size: -

DNA: TGTGCCAGCAGTGTACAGGACACTGAAGCTTTCTTT
CDR3: CASSVQDTEAFF
V: TRBV6-1
J: TRBJ1-1
D: -
size: -

DNA: TGTGCCAGCAGGGGGGGCCGGGGACTAGCGGCCTTCTCTGGGGCCAACGTCCTGACTTTC
CDR3: CASRGGRGLAAFSGANVLTF
V: TRBV28
J: TRBJ2-6
D: TRBD2
size: once

DNA: TGTGCCAGCAGCCAATCCTCAGGGGGCCCTGGGGCCAACGTCCTGACTTTC
CDR3: CASSQSSGGPGANVLTF
V: TRBV7-9
J: TRBJ2-6
D: TRBD1
size: -

DNA: TGCGCCAGCAGCCAAGGACTATCCACAGATACGCAGTATTTT
CDR3: CASSQGLSTDTQYF
V: TRBV4-1
J: TRBJ2-3
D: -
size: -

DNA: TGTGCCAGCAGCGTAGGGGGCACAGAGACCCAGTACTTC
CDR3: CASSVGGTETQYF
V: TRBV9
J: TRBJ2-5
D: -
size: few

DNA: TGTGCCAGCAGGGCAGGGGTGGGAGGGACTGAAGCTTTCTTT
CDR3: CASRAGVGGTEAFF
V: TRBV6-1
J: TRBJ1-1
D: -
size: -

DNA: TGTGCCAGCAGGACTCTTAGCAATGAGCAGTTCTTC
CDR3: CASRTLSNEQFF
V: TRBV7-8
J: TRBJ2-1
D: -
size: -

DNA: TGTGCCAGCAGCCCGTTTACCGATACAGGGGGTCCGAACACTGAAGCTTTCTTT
CDR3: CASSPFTDTGGPNTEAFF
V: TRBV11-3
J: TRBJ1-1
D: TRBD1
size: few

DNA: TGTGCCACCAGCAGAAACACGGATCGGTCGGGGGTCTACAATGAGCAGTTCTTC
CDR3: CATSRNTDRSGVYNEQFF
V: TRBV15
J: TRBJ2-1
D: -
size: large

DNA: TGCGCCAGCAGCTTCGGACAGAACACTGAAGCTTTCTTT
CDR3: CASSFGQNTEAFF
V: TRBV5-1
J: TRBJ1-1
D: -
size: once

DNA: TGTGCCAGCAGCCTAGACAGGGGATCTGGAAACACCATATATTTT
CDR3: CASSLDRGSGNTIYF
V: TRBV6-5
J: TRBJ1-3
D: TRBD1
size: -

DNA: TGTGCCAGCAGCGCAACAGGGGGTTTCGATTCACCCCTCCACTTT
CDR3: CASSATGGFDSPLHF
V: TRBV6-1
J: TRBJ1-6
D: TRBD1
size: -

DNA: TGCGCCAGCAGCCGCGGACAGGAAGAGACCCAGTACTTC
CDR3: CASSRGQEETQYF
V: TRBV4-3
J: TRBJ2-5
D: TRBD1
size: once

DNA: TGCAGCGTTGAAGCTGGCAGGGGAGAAGAGACCCAGTACTTC
CDR3: CSVEAGRGEETQYF
V: TRBV29-1
J: TRBJ2-5
D: -
size: -

DNA: TGCGCCAGCAGCCAACCACAGGGAGCCCAGCATTTT
CDR3: CASSQPQGAQHF
V: TRBV4-1
J: TRBJ1-5
D: -
size: few

DNA: TGTGCCAGCAACCAAGGGACTCCGTCCCCCTACGAGCAGTACTTC
CDR3: CASNQGTPSPYEQYF
V: TRBV6-1
J: TRBJ2-7
D: -
size: -

DNA: TGCGCCAGCAGCCAAGAGTTCCGTCAGCCCCAGCATTTT
CDR3: CASSQEFRQPQHF
V: TRBV4-1
J: TRBJ1-5
D: -
size: -

DNA: TGTGCCAGCAGCAGGGTTCTAGATGCAGATACGCAGTATTTT
CDR3: CASSRVLDADTQYF
V: TRBV2
J: TRBJ2-3
D: -
size: -

DNA: TGTGCCTGGAGTCCACGGGGACACCGGGAGACCCAGTACTTC
CDR3: CAWSPRGHRETQYF
V: TRBV30
J: TRBJ2-5
D: -
size: -

DNA: TGTGCCAGTAGTTCATCAGGGGGCACTGAAGCTTTCTTT
CDR3: CASSSSGGTEAFF
V: TRBV19
J: TRBJ1-1
D: TRBD1
size: -

DNA: TGTGCCAGCAGCTTAGATCCAGGGTATAATTCACCCCTCCACTTT
CDR3: CASSLDPGYNSPLHF
V: TRBV11-3
J: TRBJ1-6
D: -
size: -

DNA: TGTGCCAGCAGTGTCCGTGCCCCCGGAGGACAGCCCCAGCATTTT
CDR3: CASSVRAPGGQPQHF
V: TRBV2
J: TRBJ1-5
D: -
size: -

DNA: TGTGCCAGCAGTGAATGGGGGGGACAGGGGGACTACGAGCAGTACTTC
CDR3: CASSEWGGQGDYEQYF
V: TRBV2
J: TRBJ2-7
D: TRBD1
size: -

DNA: TGTGCCAGCTCACGGGGGACAGGGAGCAATCAGCCCCAGCATTTT
CDR3: CASSRGTGSNQPQHF
V: TRBV18
J: TRBJ1-5
D: TRBD1
size: -

DNA: TGTGCCAGCAGTCTCGGACAGGGCTATGGCTACACCTTC
CDR3: CASSLGQGYGYTF
V: TRBV27
J: TRBJ1-2
D: TRBD1
size: -

DNA: TGCAGCGTTGAAGATCAAGGGTTACTAGCGGGGGGAGATGAGCAGTTCTTC
CDR3: CSVEDQGLLAGGDEQFF
V: TRBV29-1
J: TRBJ2-1
D: TRBD2
size: -

DNA: TGTGCCAGCAGTCCTCAGACAGGGAACTATGGCTACACCTTC
CDR3: CASSPQTGNYGYTF
V: TRBV2
J: TRBJ1-2
D: TRBD1
size: -

DNA: TGTGCCAGCAGCTTGTCCGCATCAGATTCACCCCTCCACTTT
CDR3: CASSLSASDSPLHF
V: TRBV5-6
J: TRBJ1-6
D: -
size: once

DNA: TGCGCCAGCAGCCTCGCAGGGAGCGGGGACTACAATGAGCAGTTCTTC
CDR3: CASSLAGSGDYNEQFF
V: TRBV5-1
J: TRBJ2-1
D: TRBD2
size: -

DNA: TGTGCCAGCAGCGCCGCTACTGGGGGAGGCGAGCAGTACTTC
CDR3: CASSAATGGGEQYF
V: TRBV9
J: TRBJ2-7
D: -
size: -

DNA: TGTGCCAGCTCACCAGCGTCGGGTTCGAGCAATCAGCCCCAGCATTTT
CDR3: CASSPASGSSNQPQHF
V: TRBV18
J: TRBJ1-5
D: -
size: -

DNA: TGTGCCAGCAGAGGACAGGGGCCACAAGAGACCCAGTACTTC
CDR3: CASRGQGPQETQYF
V: TRBV2
J: TRBJ2-5
D: TRBD1
size: once

DNA: TGTGCCAGCAGTCGGGGGGTGCCGCTATATCAGCCCCAGCATTTT
CDR3: CASSRGVPLYQPQHF
V: TRBV28
J: TRBJ1-5
D: -
size: -

DNA: TGTGCCAGCAGCTTAATCCCCCCAGGCATCTCTGGGGCCAACGTCCTGACTTTC
CDR3: CASSLIPPGISGANVLTF
V: TRBV7-9
J: TRBJ2-6
D: -
size: -

DNA: TGCGCCAGCAGCCAAGAACCGGGACAGGGGAGACCTAGCAATCAGCCCCAGCATTTT
CDR3: CASSQEPGQGRPSNQPQHF
V: TRBV4-3
J: TRBJ1-5
D: TRBD1
size: -

DNA: TGTGCCAGCAGCTTGGGAACAGGGTACAATCAGCCCCAGCATTTT
CDR3: CASSLGTGYNQPQHF
V: TRBV7-9
J: TRBJ1-5
D: -
size: -

DNA: TGTGCCAGCAGCGCATCGACAGGGGTGGGCACTGAAGCTTTCTTT
CDR3: CASSASTGVGTEAFF
V: TRBV9
J: TRBJ1-1
D: TRBD1
size: -

DNA: TGTGCCAGCAGCCAAGTCCAGTCGGGGGGGGGAGTCACAGATACGCAGTATTTT
CDR3: CASSQVQSGGGVTDTQYF
V: TRBV4-2
J: TRBJ2-3
D: TRBD2
size: once

DNA: TGTGCCAGCAGCTTAGGACTAGTTGACGAGCAGTACTTC
CDR3: CASSLGLVDEQYF
V: TRBV7-9
J: TRBJ2-7
D: -
size: once

DNA: TGTGCCAGCAGCCAGACTGGACTAGCGGGAGCAAGTGAGCAGTTCTTC
CDR3: CASSQTGLAGASEQFF
V: TRBV14
J: TRBJ2-1
D: TRBD2
size: -

DNA: TGTGCCAGCAGCCCTAGATCGGACAGATTCGGCTATGGCTACACCTTC
CDR3: CASSPRSDRFGYGYTF
V: TRBV28
J: TRBJ1-2
D: -
size: few

DNA: TGCGCCAGCAGCCAAGATCAGAGCCGGGATGAGCAGTTCTTC
CDR3: CASSQDQSRDEQFF
V: TRBV4-1
J: TRBJ2-1
D: -
size: -

DNA: TGTGCCAGCAGTGAAGCGGGCGGGCAGGCTTTCTTT
CDR3: CASSEAGGQAFF
V: TRBV6-1
J: TRBJ1-1
D: -
size: -